This TCR beta chain was documented in a study of CD8 T cells in ankylosing spondylitis. Study outcomes and limitations: Characteristic of ankylosing spondylitis blood, it appeared, was a TCR beta motif comprising several highly homologous variants. Earlier work had already found some motif variants in reactive arthritis synovial fluid and blood.

Researchers built TCR beta libraries using quantitative 5'-RACE with molecular barcodes. TCRdb used MiXCR to reprocess the 5' RACE reads, holding one entry per CDR3 protein. The sample consists of around 150,000 distinct CDR3 sequences, under 14% of them appearing once. This clonotype was counted ten times or more. Its antigen is still unknown. CDR3 size: 16 residues. In germline, CDR1 is SGHTA, CDR2 FQGNSA. Between the trimmed V and J ends, which lost 0 bases and 6 bases, there was a span of 14 bases. The sequence was obtained from a male donor with ankylosing spondylitis or in good health (not recorded which). What was sequenced was blood, either unsorted or a sorted T cell fraction (not recorded which). The chain joins TRBV7-2 to TRBJ2-2, with D unresolved. The CDR3 nucleotides are TGTGCCAGCAGCTTAGCTGGCTCCTTCGGTCCCGGGGAGCTGTTTTTT. Translating it yields CASSLAGSFGPGELFF.